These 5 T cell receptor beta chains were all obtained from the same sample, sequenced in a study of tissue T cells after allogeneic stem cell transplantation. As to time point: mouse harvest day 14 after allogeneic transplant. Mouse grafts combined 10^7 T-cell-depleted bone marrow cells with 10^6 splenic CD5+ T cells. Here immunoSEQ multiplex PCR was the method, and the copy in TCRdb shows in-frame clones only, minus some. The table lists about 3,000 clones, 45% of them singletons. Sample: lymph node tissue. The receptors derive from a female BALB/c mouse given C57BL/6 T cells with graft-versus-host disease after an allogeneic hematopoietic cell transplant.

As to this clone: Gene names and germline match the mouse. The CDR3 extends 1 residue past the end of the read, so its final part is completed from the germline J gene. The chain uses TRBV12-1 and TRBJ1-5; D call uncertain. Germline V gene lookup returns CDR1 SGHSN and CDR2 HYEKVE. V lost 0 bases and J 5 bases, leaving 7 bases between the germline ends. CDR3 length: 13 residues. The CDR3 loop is CASSLETDQAPLF. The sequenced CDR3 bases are TGTGCCAGCTCTCTCGAAACAGACCAGGCTCCGCTT.

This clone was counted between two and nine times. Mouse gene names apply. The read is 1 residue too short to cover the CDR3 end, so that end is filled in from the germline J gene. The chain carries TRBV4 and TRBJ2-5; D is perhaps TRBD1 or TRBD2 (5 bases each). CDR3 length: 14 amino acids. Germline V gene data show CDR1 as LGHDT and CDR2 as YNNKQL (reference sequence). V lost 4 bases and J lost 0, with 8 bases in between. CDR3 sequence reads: CASSSGGNQDTQYF. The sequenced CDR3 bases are TGTGCCAGCAGCTCCGGGGGTAACCAAGACACCCAGTAC. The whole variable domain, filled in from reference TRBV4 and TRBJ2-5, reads ETAVFQTPNYHVTQVGNEVSFNCKQTLGHDTMYWYKQDSKKLLKIMFSYNNKQLIVNETVPRRFSPQSSDKAHLNLRIKSVEPEDSAVYLCASSSGGNQDTQYFGPGTRLLVL.

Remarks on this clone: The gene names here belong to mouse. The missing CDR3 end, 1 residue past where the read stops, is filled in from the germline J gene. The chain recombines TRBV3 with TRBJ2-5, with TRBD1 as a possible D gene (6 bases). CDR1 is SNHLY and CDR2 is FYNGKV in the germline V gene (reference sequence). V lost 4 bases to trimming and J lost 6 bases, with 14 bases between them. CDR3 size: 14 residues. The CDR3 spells CASSSGAQGDTQYF. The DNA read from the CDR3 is TGTGCCAGCAGCTCAGGGGCTCAGGGGGACACCCAGTAC.

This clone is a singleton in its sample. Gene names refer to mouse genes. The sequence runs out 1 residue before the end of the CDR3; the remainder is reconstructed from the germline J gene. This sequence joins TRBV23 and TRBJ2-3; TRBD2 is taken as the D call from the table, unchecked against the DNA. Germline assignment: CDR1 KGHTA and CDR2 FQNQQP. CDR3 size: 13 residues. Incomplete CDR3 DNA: TGCTCCAGCAGTCAGGGGGGCCAGGAAACGCTGTAT. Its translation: CSSSQGGQETLY. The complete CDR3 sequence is CSSSQGGQETLYF.

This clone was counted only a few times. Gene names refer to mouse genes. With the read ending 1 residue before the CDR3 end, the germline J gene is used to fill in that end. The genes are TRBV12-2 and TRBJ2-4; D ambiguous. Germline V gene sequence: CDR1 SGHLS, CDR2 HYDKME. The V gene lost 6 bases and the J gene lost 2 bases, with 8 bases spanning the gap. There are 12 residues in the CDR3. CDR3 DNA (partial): TGTGCCAGCGGCAGGATTCAAAACACCTTGTAC. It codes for CASGRIQNTLY. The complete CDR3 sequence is CASGRIQNTLYF.